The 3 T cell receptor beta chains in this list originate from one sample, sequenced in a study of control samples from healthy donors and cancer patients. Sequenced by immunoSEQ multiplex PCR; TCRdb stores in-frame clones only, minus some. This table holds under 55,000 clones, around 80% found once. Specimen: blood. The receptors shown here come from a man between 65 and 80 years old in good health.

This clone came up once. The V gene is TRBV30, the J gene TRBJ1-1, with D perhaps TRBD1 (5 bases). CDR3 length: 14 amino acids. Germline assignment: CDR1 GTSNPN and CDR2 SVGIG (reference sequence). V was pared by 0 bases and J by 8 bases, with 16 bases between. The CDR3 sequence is CAWSVGLGGREAFF. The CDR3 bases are TGTGCCTGGAGTGTAGGCCTGGGGGGACGCGAAGCTTTCTTT. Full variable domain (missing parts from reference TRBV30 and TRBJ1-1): SQTIHQWPATLVQPVGSPLSLECTVEGTSNPNLYWYRQAAGRGLQLLFYSVGIGQISSEVPQNLSASRPQDRQFILSSKKLLLSDSGFYLCAWSVGLGGREAFFGQGTRLTVV.

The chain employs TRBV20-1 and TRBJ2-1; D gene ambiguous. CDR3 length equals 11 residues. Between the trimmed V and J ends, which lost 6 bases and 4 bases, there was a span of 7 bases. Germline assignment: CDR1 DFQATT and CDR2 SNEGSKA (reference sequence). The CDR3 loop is CSARSYNEQFF. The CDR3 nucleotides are TGCAGTGCCAGGTCTTACAATGAGCAGTTCTTC.

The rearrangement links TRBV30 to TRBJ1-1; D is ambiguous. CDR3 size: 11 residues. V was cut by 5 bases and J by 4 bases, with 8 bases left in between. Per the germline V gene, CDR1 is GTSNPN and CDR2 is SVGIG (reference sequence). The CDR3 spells CAWFSVTEAFF. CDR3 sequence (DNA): TGTGCCTGGTTCAGTGTCACTGAAGCTTTCTTT.